This T cell receptor (beta chain) appears in the sequencing data of a study of cytomegalovirus exposure and HLA in healthy donors. Study outcomes and limitations: Three of the chains that were CMV-associated were confirmed in vitro to be specific for CMV antigens.

The study ran its PCR with 60 Vbeta and 13 Jbeta primers. Libraries were prepared by immunoSEQ multiplex PCR; TCRdb keeps only in-frame clonotypes and omits some of them. The data show about 160,000 clones, about 72% seen once. To note about this clone: Its antigen is as yet unknown.

The receptor was derived from a man aged 30 to 39 in good health and CMV-seropositive. The sample taken for sequencing was PBMCs.

CDR3 coding DNA: TGTGTGGCAGGACAGGGGGCAAGGCAGCCCCAGCATTTT. Residues: CVAGQGARQPQHF. J is TRBJ1-5 and V is TRBV12-5, with 11 bases identical to TRBD1. The CDR3 is 13 residues long. In germline, CDR1 is LGHNT, CDR2 FRNRAP. Variable domain in full (rest from reference TRBV12-5 and TRBJ1-5): DARVTQTPRHKVTEMGQEVTMRCQPILGHNTVFWYRQTMMQGLELLAYFRNRAPLDDSGMPKDRFSAEMPDATLATLKIQPSEPRDSAVYFCVAGQGARQPQHFGDGTRLSIL.